Following are 31 T cell receptor beta chains from one sample sequenced in a study of post-analysis software for immune sequencing data. Overall study results and limits: Controls showed lower frequencies than patients for five TRBV segments, and TRBV5-6, TRBV5-1 and TRBV20-1 were among these.

The library was made from cDNA and included unique molecular identifiers. A single record per CDR3 protein comes from TCRdb applying MiXCR to the PCR reads. The sample records fewer than 850,000 distinct CDR3 sequences, under 60% being singletons. Their antigen targets remain unknown. The material sequenced was blood. The receptors were sampled from a girl under 18 with multiple sclerosis.

V and J are TRBV28 and TRBJ2-7; tentative D call: TRBD1 (6 bases). There are 13 residues in the CDR3. Looked up from germline, CDR1 is MDHEN and CDR2 is SYDVKM. V lost 7 bases and J 3 bases, leaving 13 bases between the germline ends. This chain's CDR3 is CASTMTGCYEQYF. CDR3 DNA: TGTGCCAGCACCATGACAGGCTGCTACGAGCAGTACTTC. The full variable domain, with the rest looked up from reference TRBV28 and TRBJ2-7, is DVKVTQSSRYLVKRTGEKVFLECVQDMDHENMFWYRQDPGLGLRLIYFSYDVKMKEKGDIPEGYSVSREKKERFSLILESASTNQTSMYLCASTMTGCYEQYFGPGTRLTVT.

This clonotype was seen a few times. This sequence joins TRBV5-1 and TRBJ2-7; tentatively, D is TRBD1 (5 bases). With 5 bases removed from V and 3 bases from J, the gap between germline ends came to 12 bases. CDR3 size: 13 residues. Germline lookup yields CDR1 SGHRS and CDR2 YFSETQ. The CDR3 nucleotides are TGCGCCAGCAGACCCCAGGGATGCTACGAGCAGTACTTC. Translation gives CASRPQGCYEQYF.

This clonotype was seen a handful of times. This rearrangement joins TRBV4-3 to TRBJ1-6; maybe TRBD1 (6 bases). From germline, CDR1 is LGHNA and CDR2 YSLEER. V was cut by 0 bases and J by 7 bases, with 10 bases left in between. CDR3 size: 15 residues. The CDR3 sequence: CASSQESRGNSPLHF. CDR3 coding DNA: TGCGCCAGCAGCCAAGAAAGCAGGGGAAATTCACCCCTCCACTTT.

The rearrangement uses TRBV7-9 and TRBJ2-1, with 11 bases aligning to TRBD2. The CDR3 is 13 residues long. Germline trimming cut 1 base from V and 13 bases from J; bases unmatched to any gene: 3. Germline V gene sequence: CDR1 SEHNR, CDR2 FQNEAQ (reference sequence). Here the CDR3 reads CASSLGTSGSQFF. DNA of the CDR3: TGTGCCAGCAGCTTAGGGACTAGCGGGTCCCAGTTCTTC. The variable domain in full, completed from reference TRBV7-9 and TRBJ2-1, reads DTGVSQNPRHKITKRGQNVTFRCDPISEHNRLYWYRQTLGQGPEFLTYFQNEAQLEKSRLLSDRFSAERPKGSFSTLEIQRTEQGDSAMYLCASSLGTSGSQFFGPGTRLTVL.

The CDR3 spells CSRLPLVGNEQFF. The CDR3 DNA sequence: TGCAGCCGACTGCCCCTGGTGGGGAATGAGCAGTTCTTC. The chain recombines TRBV20-1 with TRBJ2-1; D is uncertain. The CDR3 loop spans 13 amino acids. Germline loops: CDR1 DFQATT, CDR2 SNEGSKA (reference sequence).

This clonotype was counted only a few times. Here the CDR3 DNA reads TGTGCCTGGAGTGTACGTGCTACCGGGGAGCTGTTTTTT. This codes for CAWSVRATGELFF. V usage is TRBV30 and J usage is TRBJ2-2; no clear D. The CDR3 is 13 residues long. From germline, CDR1 is GTSNPN and CDR2 SVGIG (reference sequence). V lost 0 bases, J lost 5 bases, and 7 bases lay in between.

The chain joins TRBV12-3 or TRBV12-4 to TRBJ1-2; no reliable D call. Trimming pared 3 bases from V and 2 bases from J, leaving 7 bases between. This CDR3 region has 13 residues. The CDR3 protein is CASSFSGNYGYTF. The CDR3 DNA follows: TGTGCCAGCAGTTTCTCCGGGAACTATGGCTACACCTTC.

The table lists this clonotype with a few counts. The chain carries TRBV20-1 and TRBJ2-7; 9 bases line up with TRBD2. Germline CDR1 and CDR2: DFQATT and SNEGSKA (reference sequence). Germline trimming cut 6 bases from V and 0 bases from J; bases unmatched to any gene: 12. The CDR3 runs 16 residues. The CDR3 protein is CSAMPITGLASYEQYF. CDR3 coding DNA: TGCAGTGCCATGCCTATAACGGGACTAGCCTCCTACGAGCAGTACTTC.

The V gene is TRBV29-1, the J gene TRBJ2-4; TRBD1 aligns across 10 bases. The end of the DNA aligns better with TRBJ2-5, so the J call may be wrong. CDR1 and CDR2 (germline): SQVTM, ANQGSEA. This CDR3 is 15 amino acids long. The DNA of the CDR3 is TGCAGCGTTGGGGCAAGGGACAGGGGATTTCAGACCCAGTACTTC. It is translated as CSVGARDRGFQTQYF.

The rearrangement uses TRBV5-1 and TRBJ1-5; 7 nucleotides align to TRBD1. Germline V gene sequence: CDR1 SGHRS, CDR2 YFSETQ. The CDR3 runs 15 residues. J gave up 4 bases and V 4 bases, and 8 bases lay outside the gene matches. CDR3 sequence reads: CASSRDRGPNQPQHF. For the CDR3, the DNA is TGCGCCAGCAGCCGGGACAGAGGCCCTAATCAGCCCCAGCATTTT.

J is TRBJ2-5 and V is TRBV6-5; D may match TRBD1 or TRBD2 (5 bases each). Trimming left V 2 bases short and J 5 bases short, with 18 bases between. The CDR3 runs 16 residues. The germline gives CDR1 MNHEY, CDR2 SVGAGI. The CDR3 here is CASSYRGVRGGETQYF. The CDR3, as DNA: TGTGCCAGCAGTTACCGGGGTGTGAGGGGTGGGGAGACCCAGTACTTC.

The rearrangement links TRBV12-3 or TRBV12-4 to TRBJ2-7; D uncertain. This CDR3 contains 11 residues. Trimming took 6 bases from V and 6 from J, leaving 9 bases between them. The chain's CDR3 is CASSPGLEQYF. CDR3 bases: TGTGCCAGCAGCCCCGGGCTCGAGCAGTACTTC.

The chain employs TRBV6-5 and TRBJ2-3; TRBD2 agrees at 7 bases. Germline V gene data show CDR1 as MNHEY and CDR2 as SVGAGI. CDR3 length: 15 residues. The ends lost 3 bases at V and 6 bases at J; junction bases unmatched: 9. CDR3 bases: TGTGCCAGCAGTTATAAGGCTAGCGGTGCTGATACGCAGTATTTT. Translated, it gives CASSYKASGADTQYF.

The chain is built from TRBV28 and TRBJ2-5; a weak D match, TRBD2 (6 bases). This CDR3 has 15 amino acids. Trimming took off 3 bases at V and 3 bases at J, with 14 bases between the two ends. Germline V gives CDR1 MDHEN, CDR2 SYDVKM. The CDR3 protein is CASSLGDWVEETQYF. In DNA form, the CDR3 reads TGTGCCAGCAGTTTGGGGGACTGGGTAGAAGAGACCCAGTACTTC.

This chain links TRBV28 with TRBJ2-7; TRBD2 is a possible D gene (5 bases). This CDR3 is built from 14 residues. Germline-derived CDR1 and CDR2 are MDHEN and SYDVKM. With 4 bases removed from V and 1 base from J, the gap between germline ends came to 11 bases. The CDR3 reads CASSWTRSSYEQYF. In DNA form, the CDR3 reads TGTGCCAGCAGTTGGACTCGAAGTTCCTACGAGCAGTACTTC.

A few counts support this clonotype. The rearrangement links TRBV20-1 to TRBJ1-2; no clear D. Germline V gives CDR1 DFQATT, CDR2 SNEGSKA (reference sequence). Trimming shortened V by 0 bases and J by 9 bases, and 8 bases separated the two germline ends. CDR3 length: 11 amino acids. As DNA, the CDR3 is TGCAGTGCTAGAGATGGGGAGAGCTACACCTTC. This translates into CSARDGESYTF.

V is TRBV6-2 or TRBV6-3 and J is TRBJ2-1; D might be TRBD1 or TRBD2, each matching 5 bases. CDR1 MNHEY and CDR2 SVGEGT come from the germline V gene. V shed 6 bases and J shed 0 bases, with 12 bases lying between them. This CDR3 is built from 15 residues. This chain's CDR3 is CASRAGTTSYNEQFF. CDR3 DNA: TGTGCCAGCAGAGCAGGGACGACCTCCTACAATGAGCAGTTCTTC.

The J gene is TRBJ2-7, the V gene TRBV29-1; perhaps TRBD1 as D (5 bases). Gene TRBJ2-5 matches the end of the DNA better, so the J call may be wrong. The CDR3 consists of 14 residues. Germline-derived CDR1 and CDR2 are SQVTM and ANQGSEA. CDR3 loop: CSVTTGALGETQYF. The CDR3 nucleotides are TGCAGCGTTACTACTGGGGCCTTGGGAGAGACCCAGTACTTC.

The chain joins TRBV29-1 to TRBJ1-2; 8 nucleotides line up with TRBD1. V shed 7 bases and J 4 bases; nucleotides not matched to a gene: 11. The germline V gene has CDR1 SQVTM and CDR2 ANQGSEA. This CDR3 contains 14 residues. DNA for the CDR3: TGCAGCGCGGAGGGGGACAGGAATCGCTATGGCTACACCTTC. Encoded protein: CSAEGDRNRYGYTF.

This chain uses TRBV7-9 with TRBJ1-2; D is undetermined. This CDR3 has 14 residues. The ends were cut back, 1 base at V and 7 bases at J, with 13 bases in the middle. The V gene's germline CDR1 is SEHNR and CDR2 FQNEAQ (reference sequence). CDR3 region: CASSLEGVVSGYTF. In DNA form, the CDR3 reads TGTGCCAGCAGCTTAGAGGGTGTCGTTTCTGGCTACACCTTC.

This clonotype has only a few counts. The V gene is TRBV6-6, the J gene TRBJ2-7, with 7 bases aligning to TRBD1. With V trimmed by 7 bases and J by 0 bases, 12 bases remained unmatched. This CDR3 spans 16 amino acids. Germline-derived CDR1 and CDR2 are MNHNY and SVGAGI (reference sequence). The CDR3 nucleotides read TGTGCCAGCACCATGGGGTACAGGGGCGACTCCTACGAGCAGTACTTC. Translation: CASTMGYRGDSYEQYF.

The V call is TRBV4-2, the J call TRBJ2-3; 7 positions agree with TRBD1. Losses at the gene ends were 0 bases for V and 4 bases for J; bases not matched to a gene: 4. The CDR3 is 15 residues long. The V gene's germline CDR1 is LGHNA and CDR2 YNFKEQ. Written as DNA, the CDR3 is TGTGCCAGCAGCCAAGAAGGGGGCATCCCAGATACGCAGTATTTT. It specifies CASSQEGGIPDTQYF.

The chain couples TRBV5-1 to TRBJ2-3; D remains ambiguous. Looked up from germline, CDR1 is SGHRS and CDR2 is YFSETQ. The germline V and J ends were trimmed by 6 bases and 5 bases, with 13 bases remaining between them. CDR3 length: 13 amino acids. CDR3 sequence reads: CASTIGSRDTQYF. DNA of the CDR3: TGCGCCAGCACCATCGGATCCCGAGATACGCAGTATTTT.

This clonotype occurred many times. J is TRBJ2-7 and V is TRBV20-1; 7 positions match TRBD2. The trim removed 6 bases at V and 2 bases at J, leaving 10 bases unmatched. The CDR3 totals 14 residues. Per germline, CDR1 DFQATT and CDR2 SNEGSKA (reference sequence). The CDR3 here is CSASYIAGPYEQYF. For the CDR3, the DNA is TGCAGTGCCAGCTATATAGCGGGTCCCTACGAGCAGTACTTC.

The V gene is TRBV28, the J gene TRBJ2-5, with TRBD2 as a possible D gene (6 bases). CDR3 length: 17 amino acids. The germline V gene encodes CDR1 MDHEN and CDR2 SYDVKM. V lost 5 bases and J lost 0, with 19 bases in between. As DNA, the CDR3 is TGTGCCAGCAGTGGGGGACTGGGTTCTTCGTACCAAGAGACCCAGTACTTC. Amino acids: CASSGGLGSSYQETQYF.

The chain couples TRBV29-1 to TRBJ2-1, with D perhaps matching TRBD1 (5 bases). Germline CDR1 SQVTM, CDR2 ANQGSEA. V was shortened by 3 bases and J by 0 bases, with 9 bases between the two germline ends. The length of the CDR3 is 14 residues. CDR3 amino acids: CSVDRADSYNEQFF. CDR3 bases: TGCAGCGTTGACAGGGCGGACTCCTACAATGAGCAGTTCTTC.

The V gene is TRBV10-2, the J gene TRBJ1-1; D unclear. CDR1 is WSHSY, CDR2 SAAADI, per germline. The CDR3 consists of 14 residues. Trimming left V 5 bases short and J 1 base short, with 11 bases between. The CDR3 spells CASSPQPGNTEAFF. Written as DNA, the CDR3 is TGCGCCAGCAGTCCACAGCCAGGGAACACTGAAGCTTTCTTT.

J is TRBJ2-1 and V is TRBV6-5; D possibly corresponds to TRBD2 (5 bases). The germline V gene has CDR1 MNHEY and CDR2 SVGAGI. V was trimmed by 0 bases and J by 1 base, leaving 10 bases between them. The CDR3 contains 16 residues. The chain's CDR3 is CASSYSTSGSYNEQFF. DNA of the CDR3: TGTGCCAGCAGTTACTCAACTAGTGGATCCTACAATGAGCAGTTCTTC.

The V and J genes are TRBV7-2 and TRBJ2-6, with no clear D. The CDR3 has 16 residues. Per germline, CDR1 SGHTA and CDR2 FQGNSA. Trimming stripped 3 bases from V and 4 bases from J, with 13 bases between. The CDR3 spells CASSFRRVAGANVLTF. CDR3 DNA sequence: TGTGCCAGCAGCTTCCGACGAGTGGCAGGGGCCAACGTCCTGACTTTC. Together with reference TRBV7-2 and TRBJ2-6, the CDR3 gives the full variable domain: GAGVSQSPSNKVTEKGKDVELRCDPISGHTALYWYRQSLGQGLEFLIYFQGNSAPDKSGLPSDRFSAERTGGSVSTLTIQRTQQEDSAVYLCASSFRRVAGANVLTFGAGSRLTVL.

This chain joins TRBV6-5 and TRBJ2-4, with 8 bases fitting TRBD1. This CDR3 region has 15 residues. After removal of 5 bases from V and 6 bases from J, the junction contained 9 bases not matched to a gene. CDR1 MNHEY and CDR2 SVGAGI come from the germline V gene. The CDR3 protein is CASSRIGQGLNIQYF. In nucleotides, the CDR3 is TGTGCCAGCAGTAGGATAGGACAGGGTCTAAACATTCAGTACTTC.

In its sample, this clonotype was seen a few times. The rearrangement joins TRBV13 to TRBJ2-4; D is unresolved. The assigned J gene may be wrong: the sequence end matches TRBJ2-7 better. Germline values: CDR1 PRHDT, CDR2 FYEKMQ (reference sequence). CDR3 length: 14 amino acids. CDR3: CASSLRQPPHEQYF. CDR3 nucleotide sequence: TGTGCCAGCAGCTTGAGACAACCCCCTCACGAGCAGTACTTC.